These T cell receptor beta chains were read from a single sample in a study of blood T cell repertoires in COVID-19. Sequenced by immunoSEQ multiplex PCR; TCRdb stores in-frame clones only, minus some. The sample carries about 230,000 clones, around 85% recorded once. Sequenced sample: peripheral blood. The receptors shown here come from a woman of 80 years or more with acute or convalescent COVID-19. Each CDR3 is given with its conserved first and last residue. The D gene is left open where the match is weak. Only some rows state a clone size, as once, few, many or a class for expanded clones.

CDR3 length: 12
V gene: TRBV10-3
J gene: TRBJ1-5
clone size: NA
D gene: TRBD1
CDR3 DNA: TGTGCCTCACGGACAGGGGACCAGCCCCAGCATTTT
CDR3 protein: CASRTGDQPQHF

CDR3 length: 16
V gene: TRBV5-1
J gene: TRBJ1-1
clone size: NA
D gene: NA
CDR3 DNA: TGCGCCAGCAGCCTCCCAGGGGCTGCGGGGAACACTGAAGCTTTCTTT
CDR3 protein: CASSLPGAAGNTEAFF

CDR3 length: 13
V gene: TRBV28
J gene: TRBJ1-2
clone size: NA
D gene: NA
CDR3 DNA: TGTGCCACCCTAGACAGGTTTATGGATGGCTACACCTTC
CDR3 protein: CATLDRFMDGYTF

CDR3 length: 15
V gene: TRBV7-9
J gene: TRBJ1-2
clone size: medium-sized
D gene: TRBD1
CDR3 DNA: TGTGCCAGCAGCTTAGGACAGGGGGAATATAGTGGCTACACCTTC
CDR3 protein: CASSLGQGEYSGYTF

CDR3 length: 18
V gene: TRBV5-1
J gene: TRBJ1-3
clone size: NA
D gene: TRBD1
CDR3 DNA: TGCGCCAGCAGCTTGGCCGGGACAGGGGGACTGGGAGGAAACACCATATATTTT
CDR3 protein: CASSLAGTGGLGGNTIYF

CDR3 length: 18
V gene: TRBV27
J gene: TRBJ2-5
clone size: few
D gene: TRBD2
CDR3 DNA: TGTGCCAGCAGTCCCGGGACTAGCGGGAGAGGGTTCCGGGAGACCCAGTACTTC
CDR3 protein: CASSPGTSGRGFRETQYF

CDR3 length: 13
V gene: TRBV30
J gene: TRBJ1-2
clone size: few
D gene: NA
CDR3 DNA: TGTGCCTCCGACTCCGGACAAGGCTATGGCTACACCTTC
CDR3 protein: CASDSGQGYGYTF

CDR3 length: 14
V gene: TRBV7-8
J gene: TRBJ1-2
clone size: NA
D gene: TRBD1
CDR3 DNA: TGTGCCAGCAGCATTGCGGGACAGGCGGATGGCTACACCTTC
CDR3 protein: CASSIAGQADGYTF

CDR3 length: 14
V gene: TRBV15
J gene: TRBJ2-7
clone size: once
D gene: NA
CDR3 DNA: TGTGCCACCAGCAGAGGAGGACAGACAAGGGCGGCGTACTTC
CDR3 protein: CATSRGGQTRAAYF

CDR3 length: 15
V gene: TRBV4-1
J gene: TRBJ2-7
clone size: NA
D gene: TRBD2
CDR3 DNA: TGCGCCAGCAGCCAATGGGGGGGAGGTGTCTACGAGCAGTACTTC
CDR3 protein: CASSQWGGGVYEQYF

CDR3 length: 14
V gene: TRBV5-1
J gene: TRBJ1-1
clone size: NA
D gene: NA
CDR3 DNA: TGCGCCAGCAGCTTGGAAGCGGCGAACACTGAAGCTTTCTTT
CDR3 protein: CASSLEAANTEAFF

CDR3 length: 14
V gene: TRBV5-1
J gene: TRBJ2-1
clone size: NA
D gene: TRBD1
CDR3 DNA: TGCGCCAGCAGCTTAGGGGACAGCTACAATGAGCAGTTCTTC
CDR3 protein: CASSLGDSYNEQFF

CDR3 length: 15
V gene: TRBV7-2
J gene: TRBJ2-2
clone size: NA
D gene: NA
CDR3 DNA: TGTGCCAGCAGCTTAGAGGGGCCCAACACCGGGGAGCTGTTTTTT
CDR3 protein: CASSLEGPNTGELFF

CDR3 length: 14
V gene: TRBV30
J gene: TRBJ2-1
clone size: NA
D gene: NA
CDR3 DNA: TGTGCCTGGAGAACCCGAGGCTTTTACAATGAGCAGTTCTTC
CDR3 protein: CAWRTRGFYNEQFF

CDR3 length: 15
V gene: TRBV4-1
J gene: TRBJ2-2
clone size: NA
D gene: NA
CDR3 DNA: TGCGCCAGCACCCCCCAAGTAACTAACACCGGGGAGCTGTTTTTT
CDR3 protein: CASTPQVTNTGELFF

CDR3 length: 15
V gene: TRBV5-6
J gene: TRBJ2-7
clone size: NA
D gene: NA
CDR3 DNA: TGTGCCAGCAGCTTGGATTGGCAGGGCCAGGGCGAGCAGTACTTC
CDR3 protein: CASSLDWQGQGEQYF

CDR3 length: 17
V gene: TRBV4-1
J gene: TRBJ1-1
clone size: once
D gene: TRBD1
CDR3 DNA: TGCGCCAGCAGCCTGCGGACAGGGGGCTTAGGAAACACTGAAGCTTTCTTT
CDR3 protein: CASSLRTGGLGNTEAFF

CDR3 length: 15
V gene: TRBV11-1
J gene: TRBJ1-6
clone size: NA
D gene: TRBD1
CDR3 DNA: TGTGCCAGCAGCCCCCATGAGAGGGGGCCTTCACCCCTCCACTTT
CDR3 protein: CASSPHERGPSPLHF